Listed below are T cell receptor beta chains from one sample, sequenced in a study of blood T cell repertoires in COVID-19. Profiled with immunoSEQ multiplex PCR; TCRdb holds only in-frame clones, not every one. The sample shows approximately 51,000 clones, roughly 84% of them seen only once. Sequenced: peripheral blood. All receptors come from a man in his fifties or sixties with active COVID-19. The CDR3 runs from the conserved cysteine through the conserved F or W. Each record gives: D gene, V gene, clone size, J gene, CDR3 protein, CDR3 DNA. D genes are given only for firm matches. Size values are once, few and many counts, or a class for expanded clones, and some rows have none.

-	TRBV3-1/TRBV3-2	-	TRBJ1-2	CASSHVDGYTF	TGTGCCAGCAGCCATGTAGATGGCTACACCTTC
-	TRBV5-6	-	TRBJ1-3	CASSSLSSGNTIYF	TGTGCCAGCAGCTCGCTTAGCTCTGGAAACACCATATATTTT
TRBD2	TRBV19	-	TRBJ2-4	CASSISTSGGARAKNIQYF	TGTGCCAGTAGTATTTCAACTAGCGGGGGGGCTAGAGCCAAAAACATTCAGTACTTC
-	TRBV7-8	-	TRBJ2-3	CASSLGGLTYTDTQYF	TGTGCCAGCAGCTTAGGGGGCCTGACCTACACAGATACGCAGTATTTT
-	TRBV20-1	-	TRBJ1-2	CSASRVEGYTF	TGCAGTGCTTCCAGGGTAGAGGGCTACACCTTC
-	TRBV7-9	few	TRBJ1-3	CASSPDGSSGNTIYF	TGTGCCAGCAGCCCAGACGGGAGCTCTGGAAACACCATATATTTT
TRBD1	TRBV29-1	-	TRBJ2-5	CSVGLGTARGETQYF	TGCAGCGTTGGCCTCGGGACAGCAAGGGGAGAGACCCAGTACTTC
TRBD1	TRBV19	-	TRBJ1-5	CASSIGGTGGFGNQPQHF	TGTGCCAGTAGTATCGGCGGGACAGGGGGGTTTGGCAATCAGCCCCAGCATTTT
-	TRBV6-2/TRBV6-3	-	TRBJ1-1	CASSSQPKAGGNTEAFF	TGTGCCAGCAGTTCCCAACCCAAAGCCGGCGGGAACACTGAAGCTTTCTTT
-	TRBV4-3	few	TRBJ1-6	CASSQVFPYPLHF	TGCGCCAGCAGCCAAGTGTTCCCCTACCCCCTCCACTTT
TRBD1	TRBV30	once	TRBJ2-5	CAWKGQGAWEETQYF	TGTGCCTGGAAGGGACAGGGGGCGTGGGAGGAGACCCAGTACTTC
TRBD1	TRBV6-5	-	TRBJ2-5	CASSYTIRQGTQYF	TGTGCCAGCAGTTACACCATAAGACAGGGGACCCAGTACTTC
-	TRBV7-9	-	TRBJ2-2	CASSLAFVTNTGELFF	TGTGCCAGCAGCTTAGCGTTTGTCACGAACACCGGGGAGCTGTTTTTT
-	TRBV2	-	TRBJ1-6	CATRTELNSPLHF	TGTGCCACCCGGACAGAGTTAAATTCACCCCTCCACTTT
TRBD1	TRBV5-4	-	TRBJ2-1	CASYQKSQTGGRIHEQFF	TGTGCCAGCTACCAAAAGTCCCAAACAGGGGGTAGGATACATGAGCAGTTCTTC
-	TRBV3-1/TRBV3-2	-	TRBJ1-6	CASSQDRGNQNHNSPLHF	TGTGCCAGCAGCCAAGATAGAGGGAACCAAAACCATAATTCACCCCTCCACTTT
TRBD1	TRBV15	-	TRBJ2-6	CATSRGTGPGANVLTF	TGTGCCACCAGCAGGGGGACAGGCCCTGGGGCCAACGTCCTGACTTTC
TRBD1	TRBV4-3	-	TRBJ2-3	CASSQTGGRADTQYF	TGCGCCAGCAGCCAGACAGGGGGGAGGGCAGATACGCAGTATTTT
-	TRBV7-8	-	TRBJ1-2	CASSGGGINYGYTF	TGTGCCAGCAGCGGGGGCGGAATAAACTATGGCTACACCTTC
-	TRBV19	-	TRBJ1-5	CASSIRGGDQPQHF	TGTGCCAGTAGTATACGGGGGGGGGATCAGCCCCAGCATTTT
TRBD2	TRBV7-9	-	TRBJ2-3	CASSSRGARSTDTQYF	TGTGCCAGCAGCTCGCGGGGGGCCCGCAGCACAGATACGCAGTATTTT